Listed below are T cell receptor beta chains from one sample, sequenced in a study of blood T cell repertoires in COVID-19. This table comes from immunoSEQ multiplex PCR, and its TCRdb copy is limited to in-frame clones, with some not included. The repertoire holds 90,000 to 150,000 clones, with roughly 88% as singletons. Sequenced material: peripheral blood. These TCRs come from a woman aged 50 to 65 with active or convalescent COVID-19. Each CDR3 is given with its conserved first and last residue. Size is stated for part of the rows, as once, few or many counts, or as a class when the clone is expanded.

j_call | clone_size | v_call | cdr3_aa
TRBJ2-3 | - | TRBV28 | CASSLWEGGEYF
TRBJ2-1 | once | TRBV28 | CASSVSGNNNEQFF
TRBJ2-5 | - | TRBV3-1/TRBV3-2 | CASSRGLAGDTVETQYF
TRBJ1-2 | - | TRBV3-1/TRBV3-2 | CASSQEFYSNYGYTF
TRBJ2-3 | - | TRBV5-5 | CASSLASLAWDTQYF
TRBJ2-3 | - | TRBV4-1 | CASSQDWAGGTGTDTQYF
TRBJ2-3 | few | TRBV4-3 | CASSQGPAGAGTDTQYF
TRBJ2-1 | once | TRBV13 | CASSLSYNEQFF
TRBJ1-3 | - | TRBV29-1 | CSVAHRVSGNTIYF
TRBJ2-7 | - | TRBV4-1 | CASSHRLAGVRYEQYF
TRBJ1-3 | - | TRBV6-5 | CASSYSIGPTGNTIYF
TRBJ2-1 | - | TRBV7-9 | CASSGREAYNEQFF
TRBJ2-1 | - | TRBV5-6 | CASAGAGVLNEQFF
TRBJ2-3 | - | TRBV15 | CATGKDRKGPYSTDTQYF
TRBJ2-7 | - | TRBV5-1 | CASTVGPLTYEQYF
TRBJ2-5 | - | TRBV4-3 | CASSQGRETQYF
TRBJ2-7 | - | TRBV6-5 | CASSYMVGLAPYEQYF
TRBJ2-2 | - | TRBV19 | CASSIREGRNTGELFF
TRBJ2-2 | - | TRBV7-6 | CASSPRTGELFF
TRBJ2-1 | - | TRBV3-1/TRBV3-2 | CASSLPGQGKSEQFF
TRBJ1-2 | - | TRBV9 | CASSEGQSPNYGYTF
TRBJ1-6 | - | TRBV30 | CAWTGVSSYNSPLHF
TRBJ2-1 | - | TRBV7-2 | CASSLGSYVSYNEQFF
TRBJ1-5 | once | TRBV18 | CASDRGPGQPQHF
TRBJ2-7 | few | TRBV6-2/TRBV6-3 | CASSSLAVTYEQYF
TRBJ2-1 | - | TRBV3-1/TRBV3-2 | CASSNQGIDEQFF
TRBJ1-5 | - | TRBV4-1 | CAGSQWGGGSQPQHF
TRBJ2-1 | - | TRBV5-1 | CASTTGTSGLSYNEQFF
TRBJ2-2 | - | TRBV7-9 | CASTNSGSGELFF
TRBJ2-5 | - | TRBV3-1/TRBV3-2 | CASSRGLQETQYF
TRBJ2-5 | - | TRBV2 | CASSEGPRGMETQYF
TRBJ2-1 | - | TRBV19 | CASSMISWTSVNEQFF
TRBJ2-7 | - | TRBV3-1/TRBV3-2 | CASSRGTSGRAVYEQYF
TRBJ2-1 | - | TRBV11-3 | CASSLTSGSGGEQFF
TRBJ2-5 | - | TRBV5-1 | CASSVQGPETQYF
TRBJ2-5 | - | TRBV5-1 | CASSLASPYQETQYF
TRBJ2-7 | - | TRBV6-6 | CASSPVVNEQYF
TRBJ2-7 | - | TRBV7-8 | CASSFGTVYEQYF
TRBJ1-1 | - | TRBV29-1 | CSVKNRPPNTEAFF
TRBJ1-4 | - | TRBV5-1 | CASSPGTGREKLFF
TRBJ2-1 | - | TRBV18 | CASSPPSPSYNEQFF
TRBJ1-2 | - | TRBV19 | CASSIEVNYGYTF
TRBJ2-7 | once | TRBV10-1 | CASSEYRERYEQYF
TRBJ2-7 | - | TRBV6-2/TRBV6-3 | CASSPTKTYEQYF
TRBJ2-3 | - | TRBV12-3/TRBV12-4 | CASSLSDGGTQYF